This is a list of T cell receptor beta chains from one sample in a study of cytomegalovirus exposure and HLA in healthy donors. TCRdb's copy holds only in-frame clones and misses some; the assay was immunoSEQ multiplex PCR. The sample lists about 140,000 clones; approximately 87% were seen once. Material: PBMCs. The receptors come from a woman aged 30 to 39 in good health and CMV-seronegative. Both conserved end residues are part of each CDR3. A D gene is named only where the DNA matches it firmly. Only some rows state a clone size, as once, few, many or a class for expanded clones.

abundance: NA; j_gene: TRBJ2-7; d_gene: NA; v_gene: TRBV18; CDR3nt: TGTGCCAGCCAAGGAGGGGGGGCCTTTTCGAGCGAGCAGTACTTC; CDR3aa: CASQGGGAFSSEQYF
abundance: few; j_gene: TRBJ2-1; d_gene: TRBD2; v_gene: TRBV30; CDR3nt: TGTGCCTGGAGCCAGGGACTAGCGGGAAAACAGAATGAGCAGTTCTTC; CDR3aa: CAWSQGLAGKQNEQFF
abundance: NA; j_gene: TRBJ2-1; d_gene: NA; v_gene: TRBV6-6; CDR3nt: TGTGCCAGCAGTTACGGCCAGGGCTATGAGCAGTTCTTC; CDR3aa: CASSYGQGYEQFF
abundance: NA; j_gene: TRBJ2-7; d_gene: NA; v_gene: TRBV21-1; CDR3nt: TGTGCCAGCAGCAAAGTGAGGAGACAGAGGAGCGACCCCTACGAGCAGTACTTC; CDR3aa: CASSKVRRQRSDPYEQYF
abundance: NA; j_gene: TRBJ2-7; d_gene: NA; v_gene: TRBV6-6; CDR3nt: TGTGCCAGCCAAACTCGGGAGAATAAAATGTACTTC; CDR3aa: CASQTRENKMYF
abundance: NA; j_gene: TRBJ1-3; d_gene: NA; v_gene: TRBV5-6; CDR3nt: TGTGCCAGCAGCTCACGAGGGCAAGGCTCTGGAAACACCATATATTTT; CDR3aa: CASSSRGQGSGNTIYF
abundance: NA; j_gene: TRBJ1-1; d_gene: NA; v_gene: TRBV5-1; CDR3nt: TGCGCCAGCAGCTTGGCCGGGAACACTGAAGCTTTCTTT; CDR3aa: CASSLAGNTEAFF
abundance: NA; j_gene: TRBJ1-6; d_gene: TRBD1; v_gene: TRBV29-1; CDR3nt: TGCAGCGTGGGCTCCGACAGGGAGAATTCACCCCTCCACTTT; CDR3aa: CSVGSDRENSPLHF
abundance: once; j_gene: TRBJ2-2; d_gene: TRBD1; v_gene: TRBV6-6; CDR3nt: TGTGCCAGCAGTTCCAGACAGGGCGTTCATGCCGGGGAGCTGTTTTTT; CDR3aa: CASSSRQGVHAGELFF
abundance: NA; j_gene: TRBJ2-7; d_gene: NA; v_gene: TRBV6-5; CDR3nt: TGTGCCAGCAGTTCGTCTTTAACCTACGAGCAGTACTTC; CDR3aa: CASSSSLTYEQYF
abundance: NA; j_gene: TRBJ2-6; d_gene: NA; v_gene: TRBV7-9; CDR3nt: TGTGCCAGCAGCACCATGACAGGCGGCGGTTCTGGGGCCAACGTCCTGACTTTC; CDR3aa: CASSTMTGGGSGANVLTF
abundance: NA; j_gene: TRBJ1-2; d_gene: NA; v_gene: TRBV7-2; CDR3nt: TGTGCCAGCAGGGCCCCCTATGGCTACACCTTC; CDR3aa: CASRAPYGYTF
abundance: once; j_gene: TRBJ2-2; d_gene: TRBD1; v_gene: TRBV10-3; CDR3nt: TGTGCCATCGCCACCGGGGACAGGGCCCTAGTGGGCACCGGGGAGCTGTTTTTT; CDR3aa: CAIATGDRALVGTGELFF
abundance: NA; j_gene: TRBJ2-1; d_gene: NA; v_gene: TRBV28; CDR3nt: TGTGCCAGCGGCTTCACCCGGGACACCTACCACTACAATGAGCAGTTCTTC; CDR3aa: CASGFTRDTYHYNEQFF
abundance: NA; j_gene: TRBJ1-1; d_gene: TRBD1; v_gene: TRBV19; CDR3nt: TGTGCCAGTACCTACCAGACAGGGGGCTACGCTGAAGCTTTCTTT; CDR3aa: CASTYQTGGYAEAFF
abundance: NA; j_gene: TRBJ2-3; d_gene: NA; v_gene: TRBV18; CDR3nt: TGTGCCAGCTCACGACAGGACAGATACGCGGATACGCAGTATTTT; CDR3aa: CASSRQDRYADTQYF
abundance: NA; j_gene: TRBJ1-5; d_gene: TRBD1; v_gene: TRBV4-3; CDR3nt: TGCGCCAGCAGCCCTTCGCGGACAGGGGAAGGTCAGCCCCAGCATTTT; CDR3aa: CASSPSRTGEGQPQHF
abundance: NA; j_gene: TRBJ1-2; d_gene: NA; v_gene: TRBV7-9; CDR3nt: TGTGCCAGCAGCTTGCTGGGGCAGCCGACCTATGGCTACACCTTC; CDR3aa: CASSLLGQPTYGYTF
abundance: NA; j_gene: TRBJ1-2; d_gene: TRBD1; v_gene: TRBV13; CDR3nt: TGTGCCAGCAGCCCGGGGGACAGGGGATGGGGTGGCTACACCTTC; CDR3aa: CASSPGDRGWGGYTF
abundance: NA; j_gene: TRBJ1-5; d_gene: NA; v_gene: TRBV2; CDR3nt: TGTGCCAGCAGTGAAGAGGGAAGGGGGCAGCCCCAGCATTTT; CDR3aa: CASSEEGRGQPQHF
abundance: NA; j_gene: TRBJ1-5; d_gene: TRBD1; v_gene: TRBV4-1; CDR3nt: TGCGCCAGCAGCCAAGAGCCCAACAGGGGGTATAGCAATCAGCCCCAGCATTTT; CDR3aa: CASSQEPNRGYSNQPQHF
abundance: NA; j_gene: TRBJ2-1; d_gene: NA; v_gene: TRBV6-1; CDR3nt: TGTGCCAGCAGTGAAGCGGGGGGACCCAATGAGCAGTTCTTC; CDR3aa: CASSEAGGPNEQFF
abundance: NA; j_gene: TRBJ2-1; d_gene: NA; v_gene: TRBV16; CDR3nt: TGTGCCAGCAGTCCAGGGCGGCTTGGTGAGCAGTTCTTC; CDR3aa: CASSPGRLGEQFF
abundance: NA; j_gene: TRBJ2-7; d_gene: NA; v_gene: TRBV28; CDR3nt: TGTGCCAGCAGTTTCGGGAGTCGCGAGCAGTACTTC; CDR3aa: CASSFGSREQYF
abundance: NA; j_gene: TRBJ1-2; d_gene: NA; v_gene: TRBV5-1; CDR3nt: TGCGCCAGCAGCTTGGCGACACGGCAGGGGTATGGCTACACCTTC; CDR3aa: CASSLATRQGYGYTF
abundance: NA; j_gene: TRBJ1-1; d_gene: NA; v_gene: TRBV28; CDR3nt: TGTGCCTTAAGGGGCCACCAGAACACTGAAGCTTTCTTT; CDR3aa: CALRGHQNTEAFF
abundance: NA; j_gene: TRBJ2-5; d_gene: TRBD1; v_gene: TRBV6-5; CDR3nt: TGTGCCAGCAGTTCGGCCGGGACAGGGGGCCGAGAGACCCAGTACTTC; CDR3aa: CASSSAGTGGRETQYF
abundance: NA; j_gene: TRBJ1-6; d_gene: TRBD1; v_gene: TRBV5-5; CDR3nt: TGTGCCAGCAGCCAGGACAGGGATTCACCCCTCCACTTT; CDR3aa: CASSQDRDSPLHF
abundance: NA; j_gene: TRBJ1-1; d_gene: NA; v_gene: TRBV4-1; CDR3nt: TGCGCCAGCAGCCAAGTAAGGGGAGGCTACACTGAAGCTTTCTTT; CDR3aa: CASSQVRGGYTEAFF
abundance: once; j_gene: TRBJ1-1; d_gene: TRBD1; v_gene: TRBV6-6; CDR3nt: TGTGCCAGCAGTTGGACAGGGGGGATGAACACTGAAGCTTTCTTT; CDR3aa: CASSWTGGMNTEAFF
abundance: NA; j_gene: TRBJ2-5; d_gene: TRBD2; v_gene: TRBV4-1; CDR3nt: TGCGCCAGCAGCCAAGACCCCAGGGAGGGGACCCAGTACTTC; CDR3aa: CASSQDPREGTQYF
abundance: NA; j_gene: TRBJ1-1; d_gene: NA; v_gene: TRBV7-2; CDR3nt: TGTGCCAGCAGCTTATACGGGGGGCACACTGAAGCTTTCTTT; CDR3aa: CASSLYGGHTEAFF
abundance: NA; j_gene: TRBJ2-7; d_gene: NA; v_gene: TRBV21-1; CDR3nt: TGTGCCAGCAGCCCGACTCAGGGACAGCCACTTTCCTACGAGCAGTACTTC; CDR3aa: CASSPTQGQPLSYEQYF
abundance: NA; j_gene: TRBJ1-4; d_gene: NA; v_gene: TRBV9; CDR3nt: TGTGCCAGCAGCGTTACAGGGCTTGGTAATGAAAAACTGTTTTTT; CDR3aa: CASSVTGLGNEKLFF
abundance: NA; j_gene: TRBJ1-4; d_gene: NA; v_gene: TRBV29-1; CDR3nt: TGCAGCGTGGGTGGGCCTTATGCAACTAATGAAAAACTGTTTTTT; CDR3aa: CSVGGPYATNEKLFF
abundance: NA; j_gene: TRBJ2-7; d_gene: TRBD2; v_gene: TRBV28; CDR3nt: TGTGCCAGCAGTTTCCTACGACTAGCCCACGAGCAGTACTTC; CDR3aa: CASSFLRLAHEQYF
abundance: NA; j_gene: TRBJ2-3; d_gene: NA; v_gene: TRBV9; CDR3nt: TGTGCCAGCAGCGCCATCACAGATACGCAGTATTTT; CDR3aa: CASSAITDTQYF
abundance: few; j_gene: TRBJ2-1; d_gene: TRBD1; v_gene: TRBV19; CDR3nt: TGTGCCAGTAGTATAGCAGGGGGTGTCTACAATGAGCAGTTCTTC; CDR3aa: CASSIAGGVYNEQFF
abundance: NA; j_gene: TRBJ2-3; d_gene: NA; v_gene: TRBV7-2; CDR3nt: TGTGCCAGCAGCTTAGTTGGGGGACACCAAGATACGCAGTATTTT; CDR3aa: CASSLVGGHQDTQYF